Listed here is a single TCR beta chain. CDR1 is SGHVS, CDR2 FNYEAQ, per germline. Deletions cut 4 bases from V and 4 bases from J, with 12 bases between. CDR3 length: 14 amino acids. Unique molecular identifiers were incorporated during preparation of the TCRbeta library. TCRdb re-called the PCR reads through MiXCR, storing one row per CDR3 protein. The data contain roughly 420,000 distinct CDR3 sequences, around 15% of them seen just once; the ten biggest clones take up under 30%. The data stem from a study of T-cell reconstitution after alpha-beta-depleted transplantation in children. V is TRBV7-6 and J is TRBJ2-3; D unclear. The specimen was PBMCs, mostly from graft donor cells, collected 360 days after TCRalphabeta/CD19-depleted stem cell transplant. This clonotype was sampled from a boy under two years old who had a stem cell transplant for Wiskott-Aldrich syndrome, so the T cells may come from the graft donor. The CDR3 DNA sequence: TGTGCCAGCAGCTGGACGTGGTTCCCAGATACGCAGTATTTT. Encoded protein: CASSWTWFPDTQYF.